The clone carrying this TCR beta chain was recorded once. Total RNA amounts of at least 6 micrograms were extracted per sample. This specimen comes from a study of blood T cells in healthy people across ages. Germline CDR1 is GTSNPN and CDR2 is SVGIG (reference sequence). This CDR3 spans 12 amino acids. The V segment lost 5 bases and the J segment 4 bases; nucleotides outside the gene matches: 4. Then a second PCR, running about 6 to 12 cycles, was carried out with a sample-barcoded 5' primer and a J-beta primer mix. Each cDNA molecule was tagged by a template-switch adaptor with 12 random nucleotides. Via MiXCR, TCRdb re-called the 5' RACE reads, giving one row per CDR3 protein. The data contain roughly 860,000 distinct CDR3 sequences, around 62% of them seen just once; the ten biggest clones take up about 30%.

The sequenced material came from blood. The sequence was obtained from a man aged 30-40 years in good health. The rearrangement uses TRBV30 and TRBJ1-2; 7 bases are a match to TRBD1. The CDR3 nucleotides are TGTGCCTGGGGATGGACAGGCTATGGCTACACCTTC. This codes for CAWGWTGYGYTF. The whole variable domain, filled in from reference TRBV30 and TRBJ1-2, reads SQTIHQWPATLVQPVGSPLSLECTVEGTSNPNLYWYRQAAGRGLQLLFYSVGIGQISSEVPQNLSASRPQDRQFILSSKKLLLSDSGFYLCAWGWTGYGYTFGSGTRLTVV.